The clone carrying this T cell receptor (beta chain) came up a few times. The target antigen is unknown. The CDR3 totals 13 residues. Trimming took 8 bases from V and 7 from J, leaving 18 bases between them. Germline loops: CDR1 MNHNS, CDR2 SASEGT. RNA transcripts were the template, and TCR beta CDR3 regions were amplified from them. RT-PCR in the first round used HTBI primers; a second-round multiplex PCR followed. TCRdb recomputed calls from the multiplex PCR reads with MiXCR, one row per CDR3 protein. Seen here are approximately 700,000 distinct CDR3 sequences, over 40% observed once, and the top ten hold 3% to 3.5%. From fresh peripheral blood, approximately 10 ml in volume, the PBMCs were obtained. This sample is drawn from a study of Graves' ophthalmopathy and Graves' hyperthyroidism. Findings and limits, study-wide: Detection in blood was also observed for most expanded thyroid clonotypes above 0.001 frequency.

The chain combines TRBV6-1 with TRBJ2-7; D unclear. The sequenced material came from peripheral blood. This receptor was identified in an adult man with Graves' ophthalmopathy. CDR3 region: CASVSYSAGEQYF. DNA of the CDR3: TGTGCCAGCGTATCCTATTCGGCTGGAGAGCAGTACTTC.